This paragraph covers one T cell receptor (beta chain) sequence. Its specificity is not known. Trimming removed 3 bases from V and 3 bases from J, with 9 bases in between. The CDR3 covers 13 residues. Germline loops: CDR1 MNHNS, CDR2 SASEGT. The authors loaded about 0.2 ug DNA, approximately 30,000 T cell genomes, into sorted-subset replicate PCRs. Sequencing used immunoSEQ multiplex PCR; TCRdb keeps in-frame clones, though not all of them. The sample has 760,000 or so clones, 95% to 97% seen once. These data originate in a study of shared clonotypes between healthy human individuals. The study, taken as a whole, reports: The authors sampled blood alone, and tissue repertoires likely differ. Naive subsets generally had larger estimated richness than memory subsets.

CD45RO negativity and positive selection for CCR7 defined naive CD8 cells, a population that excluded terminally differentiated effector memory CD45RA+ cells. V usage is TRBV6-1 and J usage is TRBJ2-7; D gene uncertain. The source is a man aged 25 to 40 in good health. Sequencing used naive CD8+ T cells sorted from blood. Here the CDR3 DNA reads TGTGCCAGCAGTGAGGGATGGGGCTACGAGCAGTACTTC. This translates into CASSEGWGYEQYF.